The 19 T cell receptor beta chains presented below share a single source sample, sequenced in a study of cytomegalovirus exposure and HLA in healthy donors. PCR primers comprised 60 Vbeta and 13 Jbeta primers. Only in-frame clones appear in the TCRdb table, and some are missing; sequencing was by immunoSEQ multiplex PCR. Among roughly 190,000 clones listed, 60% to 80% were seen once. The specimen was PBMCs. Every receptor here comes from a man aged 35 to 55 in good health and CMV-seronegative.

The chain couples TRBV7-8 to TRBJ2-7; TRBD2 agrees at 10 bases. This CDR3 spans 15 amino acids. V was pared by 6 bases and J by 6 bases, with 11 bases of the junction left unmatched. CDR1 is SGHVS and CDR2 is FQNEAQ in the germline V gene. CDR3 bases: TGTGCCAGCAGGGCCCTAGCGGGAGTCGCTTCCGAGCAGTACTTC. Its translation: CASRALAGVASEQYF.

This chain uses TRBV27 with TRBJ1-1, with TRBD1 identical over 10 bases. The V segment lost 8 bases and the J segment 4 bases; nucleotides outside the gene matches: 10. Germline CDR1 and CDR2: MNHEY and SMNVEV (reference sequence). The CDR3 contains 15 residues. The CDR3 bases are TGTGCCAGCGTAACCCGGGACAGGGGCTCCACTGAAGCTTTCTTT. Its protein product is CASVTRDRGSTEAFF.

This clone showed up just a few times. The CDR3 here is CASRLQGRYEQYF. For the CDR3, the DNA is TGTGCCAGCAGGCTACAGGGGCGGTACGAGCAGTACTTC. This sequence joins TRBV6-1 and TRBJ2-7, with 7 bases that match TRBD1. With 6 bases clipped from V and 4 bases from J, the junction kept 6 bases outside the gene matches. The CDR3 runs to 13 residues. Germline-derived CDR1 and CDR2 are MNHNS and SASEGT.

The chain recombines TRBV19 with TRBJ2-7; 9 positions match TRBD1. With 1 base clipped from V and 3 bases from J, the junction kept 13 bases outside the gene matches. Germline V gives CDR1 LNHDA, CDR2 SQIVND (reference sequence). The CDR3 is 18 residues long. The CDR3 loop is CASSIGPPGQGSGYEQYF. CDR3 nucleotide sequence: TGTGCCAGTAGTATAGGGCCCCCGGGACAGGGTTCGGGCTACGAGCAGTACTTC.

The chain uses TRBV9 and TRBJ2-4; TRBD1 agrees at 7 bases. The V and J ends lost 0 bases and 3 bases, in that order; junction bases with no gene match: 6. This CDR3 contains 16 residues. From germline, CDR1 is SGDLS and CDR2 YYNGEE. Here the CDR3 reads CASSVGGDRVKNIQYF. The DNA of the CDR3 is TGTGCCAGCAGCGTAGGTGGGGACAGAGTCAAAAACATTCAGTACTTC.

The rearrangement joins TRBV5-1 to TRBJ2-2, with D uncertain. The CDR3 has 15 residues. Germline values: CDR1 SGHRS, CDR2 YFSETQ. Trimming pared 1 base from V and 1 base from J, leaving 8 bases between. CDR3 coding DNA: TGCGCCAGCAGCTTGAACAACCTGAACACCGGGGAGCTGTTTTTT. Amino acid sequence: CASSLNNLNTGELFF.

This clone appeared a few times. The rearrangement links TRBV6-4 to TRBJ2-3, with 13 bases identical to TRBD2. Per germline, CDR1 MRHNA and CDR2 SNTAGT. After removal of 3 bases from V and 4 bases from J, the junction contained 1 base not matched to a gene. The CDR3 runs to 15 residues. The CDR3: CASSETSGGADTQYF. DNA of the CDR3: TGTGCCAGCAGTGAAACTAGCGGGGGGGCAGATACGCAGTATTTT.

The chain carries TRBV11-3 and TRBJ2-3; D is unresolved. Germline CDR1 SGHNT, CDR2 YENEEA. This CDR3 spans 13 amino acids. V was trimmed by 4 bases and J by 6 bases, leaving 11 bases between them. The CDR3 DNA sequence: TGTGCCAGCAGCTCCAGGATTGCGGATACGCAGTATTTT. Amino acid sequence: CASSSRIADTQYF.

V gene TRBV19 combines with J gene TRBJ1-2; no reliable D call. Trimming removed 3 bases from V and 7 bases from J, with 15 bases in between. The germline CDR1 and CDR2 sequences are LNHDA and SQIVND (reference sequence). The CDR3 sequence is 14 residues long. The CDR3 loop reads CASSMSGSNGGYTF. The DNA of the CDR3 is TGTGCCAGTAGTATGTCGGGGTCGAACGGTGGCTACACCTTC.

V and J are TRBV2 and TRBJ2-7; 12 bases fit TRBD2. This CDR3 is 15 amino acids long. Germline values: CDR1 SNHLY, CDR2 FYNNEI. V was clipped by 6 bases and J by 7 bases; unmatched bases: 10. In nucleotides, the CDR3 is TGTGCCAGCAGCGCTCTAGCGGGAGGGCCGAGTGAGCAGTACTTC. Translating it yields CASSALAGGPSEQYF.

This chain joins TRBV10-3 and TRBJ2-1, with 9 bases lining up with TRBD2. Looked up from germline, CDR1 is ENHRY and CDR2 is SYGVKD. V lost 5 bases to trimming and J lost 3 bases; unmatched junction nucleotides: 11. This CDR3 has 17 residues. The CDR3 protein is CAISPQGAGGYYNEQFF. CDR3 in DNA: TGTGCCATCAGTCCTCAGGGAGCGGGGGGATACTACAATGAGCAGTTCTTC.

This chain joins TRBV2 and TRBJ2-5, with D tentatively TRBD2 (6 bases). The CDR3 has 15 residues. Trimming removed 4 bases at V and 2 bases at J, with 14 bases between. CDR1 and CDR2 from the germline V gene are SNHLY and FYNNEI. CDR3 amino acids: CASSGSGVGQETQYF. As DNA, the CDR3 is TGTGCCAGCAGTGGGTCGGGAGTAGGGCAAGAGACCCAGTACTTC.

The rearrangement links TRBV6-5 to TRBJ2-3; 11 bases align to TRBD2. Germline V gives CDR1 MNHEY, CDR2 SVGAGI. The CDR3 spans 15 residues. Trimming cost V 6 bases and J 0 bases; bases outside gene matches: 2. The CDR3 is CASSWTSGSTDTQYF. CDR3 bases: TGTGCCAGCAGCTGGACTAGCGGGAGCACAGATACGCAGTATTTT.

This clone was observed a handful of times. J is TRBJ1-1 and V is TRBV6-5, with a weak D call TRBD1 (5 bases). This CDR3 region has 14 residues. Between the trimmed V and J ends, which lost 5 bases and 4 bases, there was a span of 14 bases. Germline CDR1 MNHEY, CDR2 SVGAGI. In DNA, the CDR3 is TGTGCCAGCAGTGAATTCAGGGCGAGCACTGAAGCTTTCTTT. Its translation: CASSEFRASTEAFF.

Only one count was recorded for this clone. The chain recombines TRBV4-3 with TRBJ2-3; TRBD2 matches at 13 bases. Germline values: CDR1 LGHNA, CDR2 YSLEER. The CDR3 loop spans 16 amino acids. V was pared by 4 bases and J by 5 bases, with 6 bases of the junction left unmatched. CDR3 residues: CASSPGLAGVGDTQYF. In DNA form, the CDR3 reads TGCGCCAGCAGCCCCGGACTAGCGGGAGTGGGAGATACGCAGTATTTT.

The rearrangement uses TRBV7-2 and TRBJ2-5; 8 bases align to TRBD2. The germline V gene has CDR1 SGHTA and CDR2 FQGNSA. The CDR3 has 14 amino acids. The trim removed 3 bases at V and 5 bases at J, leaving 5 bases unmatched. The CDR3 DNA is TGTGCCAGCAGCTTTGGGACTAGGTGGGAGACCCAGTACTTC. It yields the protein CASSFGTRWETQYF.

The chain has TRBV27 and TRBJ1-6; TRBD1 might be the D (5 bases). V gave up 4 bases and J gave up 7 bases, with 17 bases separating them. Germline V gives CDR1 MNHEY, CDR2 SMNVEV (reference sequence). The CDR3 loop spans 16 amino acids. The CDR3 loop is CASSYKPGHGNSPLHF. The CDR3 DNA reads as TGTGCCAGCAGTTACAAACCCGGACACGGGAATTCACCCCTCCACTTT.

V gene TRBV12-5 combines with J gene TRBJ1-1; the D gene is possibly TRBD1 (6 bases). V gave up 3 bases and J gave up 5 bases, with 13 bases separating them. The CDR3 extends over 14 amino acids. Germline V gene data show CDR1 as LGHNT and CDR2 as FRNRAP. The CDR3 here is CASGLSGAGTEAFF. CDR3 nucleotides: TGTGCTAGTGGTTTATCAGGGGCAGGGACTGAAGCTTTCTTT.

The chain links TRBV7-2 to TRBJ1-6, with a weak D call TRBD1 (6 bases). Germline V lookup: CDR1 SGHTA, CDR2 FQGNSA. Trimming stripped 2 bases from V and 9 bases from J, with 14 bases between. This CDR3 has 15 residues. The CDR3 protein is CASSLLTGEISPLHF. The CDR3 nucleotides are TGTGCCAGCAGCTTATTGACAGGAGAGATTTCACCCCTCCACTTT.